The sequence of this TCR beta chain was determined in a study of control samples from healthy donors and cancer patients. Profiled with immunoSEQ multiplex PCR; TCRdb holds only in-frame clones, not every one. The sample includes more than 85,000 clones, roughly 94% of them seen just once. V gave up 6 bases and J gave up 0 bases; unmatched junction bases: 3. This CDR3 contains 14 residues. From germline, CDR1 is MNHEY and CDR2 SMNVEV (reference sequence). This sequence joins TRBV27 and TRBJ1-2; 8 nucleotides line up with TRBD1. This TCR was recovered from a woman younger than 35 in good health. The sequencing input was blood. This CDR3 is CASRPTGANYGYTF. In nucleotides, the CDR3 is TGTGCCAGCAGGCCGACAGGGGCTAACTATGGCTACACCTTC.